These 11 T cell receptor beta chains were all obtained from the same sample, sequenced in a study of blood T cell repertoires in COVID-19. Profiled with immunoSEQ multiplex PCR; TCRdb holds only in-frame clones, not every one. The profile shows tens of thousands of clones, roughly 71% of them singletons. The sample taken for sequencing was peripheral blood. These receptors all come from a woman between 50 and 59 years old with active or convalescent COVID-19.

The chain uses TRBV28 and TRBJ1-2; D call uncertain. Germline V CDR1 and CDR2: MDHEN, SYDVKM. V shed 4 bases and J shed 5 bases, with 8 bases lying between them. This CDR3 region has 12 residues. CDR3 nucleotides: TGTGCCAGCAGTTCGAGTTGGTATGGCTACACCTTC. It is translated as CASSSSWYGYTF.

This clone was seen only once. The chain recombines TRBV27 with TRBJ1-2, with TRBD1 matching over 7 bases. V lost 3 bases to trimming and J lost 4 bases; unmatched junction nucleotides: 8. Looked up from germline, CDR1 is MNHEY and CDR2 is SMNVEV (reference sequence). This CDR3 has 15 residues. CDR3 protein: CASSFGRGESYGYTF. The CDR3 DNA reads TGTGCCAGCAGTTTCGGCAGGGGGGAAAGCTATGGCTACACCTTC.

The V and J genes are TRBV5-1 and TRBJ2-7; 9 bases match TRBD1. V lost 4 bases to trimming and J lost 5 bases; unmatched junction nucleotides: 7. The V gene's germline CDR1 is SGHRS and CDR2 YFSETQ. This CDR3 is built from 14 residues. CDR3 in DNA: TGCGCCAGCAGCCCGCAGGGACAGGGAGACGAGCAGTACTTC. Its protein product is CASSPQGQGDEQYF.

The sample holds one count of this clone. The rearrangement joins TRBV20-1 to TRBJ1-1; D gene uncertain. The CDR3 consists of 15 residues. Trimming stripped 3 bases from V and 0 bases from J, with 14 bases between. Germline V lookup: CDR1 DFQATT, CDR2 SNEGSKA (reference sequence). The CDR3 DNA sequence: TGCAGTGCTAGTAAGAGTTACTCCATGAACACTGAAGCTTTCTTT. Its protein is CSASKSYSMNTEAFF.

The chain recombines TRBV10-3 with TRBJ1-2, with TRBD1 matching over 7 bases. The J segment lost 12 bases and the V segment lost 4 bases, leaving 5 bases of the junction unmatched. The CDR3 runs to 11 residues. The germline V gene has CDR1 ENHRY and CDR2 SYGVKD. In DNA, the CDR3 is TGTGCCATCAGTGGGACAGGCGGCCACACCTTC. Translating it yields CAISGTGGHTF.

The V and J genes are TRBV5-1 and TRBJ2-3, with D maybe TRBD2 (6 bases). V was shortened by 2 bases and J by 1 base, with 8 bases between the two germline ends. The CDR3 runs 14 residues. Per the germline V gene, CDR1 is SGHRS and CDR2 is YFSETQ. The chain's CDR3 is CASSLQRGTDTQYF. CDR3 DNA sequence: TGCGCCAGCAGCTTACAGCGGGGCACAGATACGCAGTATTTT.

The chain employs TRBV28 and TRBJ1-5; 7 bases agree with TRBD1. J was trimmed by 5 bases and V by 5 bases; bases with no gene match: 6. The CDR3 contains 14 residues. Looked up from germline, CDR1 is MDHEN and CDR2 is SYDVKM. The CDR3 is CASSPRQGHQPQHF. For the CDR3, the DNA is TGTGCCAGCAGTCCTAGACAGGGTCATCAGCCCCAGCATTTT.

The chain employs TRBV7-9 and TRBJ2-3; 7 bases map to TRBD2. The V gene's germline CDR1 is SEHNR and CDR2 FQNEAQ (reference sequence). The ends lost 3 bases at V and 5 bases at J; junction bases unmatched: 8. The CDR3 contains 15 residues. The chain's CDR3 is CASSFPGGVEDTQYF. CDR3 DNA: TGTGCCAGCAGCTTTCCTGGGGGGGTCGAAGATACGCAGTATTTT.

The chain is built from TRBV15 and TRBJ2-1; no firm D call. CDR3 length: 14 amino acids. Germline V CDR1 and CDR2: LNHNV, YYDKDF (reference sequence). The V end lost 0 bases, the J end lost 7 bases, and 10 bases lay between the germline ends. The CDR3 nucleotides read TGTGCCACCAGCAGAGATCCTAACTCAAATGAGCAGTTCTTC. This gives the protein CATSRDPNSNEQFF. The variable domain in full, completed from reference TRBV15 and TRBJ2-1, reads DAMVIQNPRYQVTQFGKPVTLSCSQTLNHNVMYWYQQKSSQAPKLLFHYYDKDFNNEADTPDNFQSRRPNTSFCFLDIRSPGLGDTAMYLCATSRDPNSNEQFFGPGTRLTVL.

The chain employs TRBV30 and TRBJ2-2, with a tentative D call TRBD1 (6 bases). The CDR3 consists of 13 residues. V shed 0 bases and J shed 8 bases, with 10 bases lying between them. Germline V gene data show CDR1 as GTSNPN and CDR2 as SVGIG (reference sequence). The CDR3: CAWSVLGAGELFF. The CDR3 DNA reads TGTGCCTGGAGTGTACTGGGGGCGGGGGAGCTGTTTTTT.

The genes are TRBV2 and TRBJ1-2; D ambiguous. CDR1 and CDR2 (germline): SNHLY, FYNNEI. Trimming stripped 8 bases from V and 0 bases from J, with 16 bases between. The CDR3 covers 15 residues. The CDR3 DNA reads as TGTGCCAGCGACGACGGAGGCCCTCCTAACTATGGCTACACCTTC. This translates into CASDDGGPPNYGYTF.